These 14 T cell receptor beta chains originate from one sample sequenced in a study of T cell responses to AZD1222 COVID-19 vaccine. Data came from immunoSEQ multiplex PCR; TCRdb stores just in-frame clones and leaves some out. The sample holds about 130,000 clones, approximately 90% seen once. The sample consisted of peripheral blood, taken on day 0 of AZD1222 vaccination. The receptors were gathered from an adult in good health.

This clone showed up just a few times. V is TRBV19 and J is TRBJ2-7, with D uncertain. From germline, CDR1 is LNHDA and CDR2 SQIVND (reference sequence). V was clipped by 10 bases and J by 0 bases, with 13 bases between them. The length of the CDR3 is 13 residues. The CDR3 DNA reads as TGTGCCACCTCCACTGGAAACTCCTACGAGCAGTACTTC. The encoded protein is CATSTGNSYEQYF.

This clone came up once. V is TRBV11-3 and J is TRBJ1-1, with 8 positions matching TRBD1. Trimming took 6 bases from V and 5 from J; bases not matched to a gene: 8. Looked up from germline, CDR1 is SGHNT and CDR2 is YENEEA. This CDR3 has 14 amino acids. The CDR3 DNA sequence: TGTGCCAGCAGGACAGGGGATCCGGGGACTGAAGCTTTCTTT. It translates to CASRTGDPGTEAFF.

CDR3 loop: CASGLTGPRWTGELFF. The DNA for the CDR3 is TGTGCTAGTGGTCTGACAGGGCCTAGATGGACCGGGGAGCTGTTTTTT. The chain uses TRBV12-5 and TRBJ2-2; 7 positions agree with TRBD1. The junction had 11 bases not matched to a gene; V was cut back by 5 bases and J by 5 bases. Germline values: CDR1 LGHNT, CDR2 FRNRAP. The CDR3 has 16 amino acids.

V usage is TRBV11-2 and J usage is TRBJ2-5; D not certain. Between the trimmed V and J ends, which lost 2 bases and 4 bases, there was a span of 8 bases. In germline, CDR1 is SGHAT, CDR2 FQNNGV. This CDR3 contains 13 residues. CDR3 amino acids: CASSLLRRETQYF. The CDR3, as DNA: TGTGCCAGCAGCTTACTGAGGAGAGAGACCCAGTACTTC.

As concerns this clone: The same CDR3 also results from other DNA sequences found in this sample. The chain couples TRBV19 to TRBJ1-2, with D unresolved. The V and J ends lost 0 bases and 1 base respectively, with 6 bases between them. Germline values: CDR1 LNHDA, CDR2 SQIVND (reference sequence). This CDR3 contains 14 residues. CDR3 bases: TGTGCCAGTAGTATAGACAGGCTTAACTATGGCTACACCTTC. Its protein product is CASSIDRLNYGYTF.

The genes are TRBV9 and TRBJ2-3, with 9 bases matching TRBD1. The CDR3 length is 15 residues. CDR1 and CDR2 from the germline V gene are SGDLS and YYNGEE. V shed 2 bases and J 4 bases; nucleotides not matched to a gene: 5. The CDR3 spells CASSVTGGNSDTQYF. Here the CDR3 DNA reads TGTGCCAGCAGCGTGACAGGGGGAAATTCAGATACGCAGTATTTT.

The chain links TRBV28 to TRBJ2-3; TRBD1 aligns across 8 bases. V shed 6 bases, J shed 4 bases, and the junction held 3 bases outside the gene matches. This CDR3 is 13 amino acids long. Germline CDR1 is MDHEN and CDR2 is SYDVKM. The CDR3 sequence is CASRSGQADTQYF. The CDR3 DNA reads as TGTGCCAGCAGGTCGGGACAGGCAGATACGCAGTATTTT. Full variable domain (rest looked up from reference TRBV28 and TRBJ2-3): DVKVTQSSRYLVKRTGEKVFLECVQDMDHENMFWYRQDPGLGLRLIYFSYDVKMKEKGDIPEGYSVSREKKERFSLILESASTNQTSMYLCASRSGQADTQYFGPGTRLTVL.

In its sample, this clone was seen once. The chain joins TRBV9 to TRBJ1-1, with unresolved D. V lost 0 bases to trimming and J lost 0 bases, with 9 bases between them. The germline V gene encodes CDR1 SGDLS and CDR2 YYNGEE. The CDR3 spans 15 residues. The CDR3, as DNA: TGTGCCAGCAGCGTAGAAGGGCGGATGAACACTGAAGCTTTCTTT. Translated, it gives CASSVEGRMNTEAFF.

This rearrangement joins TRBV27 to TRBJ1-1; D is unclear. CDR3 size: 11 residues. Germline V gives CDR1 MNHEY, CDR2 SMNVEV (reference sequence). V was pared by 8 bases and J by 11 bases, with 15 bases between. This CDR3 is CASGPHLGAFF. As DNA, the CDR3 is TGTGCCAGCGGGCCCCACCTCGGCGCTTTCTTT.

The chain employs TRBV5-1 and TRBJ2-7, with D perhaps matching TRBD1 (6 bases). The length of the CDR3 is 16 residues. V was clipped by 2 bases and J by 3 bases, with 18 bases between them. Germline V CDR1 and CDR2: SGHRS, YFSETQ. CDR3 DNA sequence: TGCGCCAGCAGCTTAGGGGAAGGACAGAACGACTACGAGCAGTACTTC. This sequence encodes CASSLGEGQNDYEQYF. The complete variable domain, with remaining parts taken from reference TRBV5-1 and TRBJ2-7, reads KAGVTQTPRYLIKTRGQQVTLSCSPISGHRSVSWYQQTPGQGLQFLFEYFSETQRNKGNFPGRFSGRQFSNSRSEMNVSTLELGDSALYLCASSLGEGQNDYEQYFGPGTRLTVT.

The CDR3 loop reads CASSMGTVPNEKLFF. CDR3 sequence (DNA): TGTGCCAGCAGTATGGGGACCGTCCCCAATGAAAAACTGTTTTTT. J is TRBJ1-4 and V is TRBV7-9, with D possibly TRBD1 on 5 matching bases. The CDR3 runs 15 residues. Germline loops: CDR1 SEHNR, CDR2 FQNEAQ (reference sequence). Trimming cost V 6 bases and J 5 bases, with 16 bases left between them.

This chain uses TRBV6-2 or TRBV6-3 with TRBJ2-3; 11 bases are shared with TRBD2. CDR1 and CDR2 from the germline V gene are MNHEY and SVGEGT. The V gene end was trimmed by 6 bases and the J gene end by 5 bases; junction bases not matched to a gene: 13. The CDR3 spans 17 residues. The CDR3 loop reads CASSLLAGVRAGDTQYF. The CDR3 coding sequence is TGTGCCAGCAGCCTACTAGCGGGAGTCAGGGCGGGAGATACGCAGTATTTT.

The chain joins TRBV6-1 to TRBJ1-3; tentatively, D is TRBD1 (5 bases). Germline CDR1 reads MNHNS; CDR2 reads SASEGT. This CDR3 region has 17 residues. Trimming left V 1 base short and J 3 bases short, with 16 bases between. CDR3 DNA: TGTGCCAGCAGTGAAGGGCCTCAGGGAATCCTTGGAAACACCATATATTTT. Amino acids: CASSEGPQGILGNTIYF.

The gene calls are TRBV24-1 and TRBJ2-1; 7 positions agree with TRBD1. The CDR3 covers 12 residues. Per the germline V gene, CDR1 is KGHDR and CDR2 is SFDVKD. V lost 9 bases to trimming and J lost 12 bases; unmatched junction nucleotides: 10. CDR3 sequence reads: CATGRQGYGQFF. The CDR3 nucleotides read TGTGCCACCGGAAGACAGGGCTACGGGCAGTTCTTC.